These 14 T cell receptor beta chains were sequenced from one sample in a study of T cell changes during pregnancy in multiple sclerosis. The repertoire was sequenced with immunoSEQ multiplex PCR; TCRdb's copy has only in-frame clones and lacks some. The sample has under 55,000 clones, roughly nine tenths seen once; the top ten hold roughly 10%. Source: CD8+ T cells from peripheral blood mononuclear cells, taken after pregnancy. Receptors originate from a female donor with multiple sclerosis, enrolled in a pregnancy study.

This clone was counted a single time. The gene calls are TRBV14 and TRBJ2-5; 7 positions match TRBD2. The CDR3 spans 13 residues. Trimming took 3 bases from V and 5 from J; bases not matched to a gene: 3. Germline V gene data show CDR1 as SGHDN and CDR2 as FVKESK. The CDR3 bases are TGTGCCAGCAGCCAGGGAGGGAAGGAGACCCAGTACTTC. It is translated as CASSQGGKETQYF.

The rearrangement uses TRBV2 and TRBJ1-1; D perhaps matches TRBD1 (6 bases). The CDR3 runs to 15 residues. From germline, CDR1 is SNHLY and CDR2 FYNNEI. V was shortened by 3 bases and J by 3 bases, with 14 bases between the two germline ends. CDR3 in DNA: TGTGCCAGCAGTGAGGAAAGGACAGACTACACTGAAGCTTTCTTT. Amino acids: CASSEERTDYTEAFF.

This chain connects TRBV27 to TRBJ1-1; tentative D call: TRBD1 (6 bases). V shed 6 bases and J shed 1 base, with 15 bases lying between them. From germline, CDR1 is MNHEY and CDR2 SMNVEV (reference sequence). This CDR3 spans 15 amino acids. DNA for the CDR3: TGTGCCAGCAGACTTGACAGGTCCGGGAACACTGAAGCTTTCTTT. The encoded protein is CASRLDRSGNTEAFF.

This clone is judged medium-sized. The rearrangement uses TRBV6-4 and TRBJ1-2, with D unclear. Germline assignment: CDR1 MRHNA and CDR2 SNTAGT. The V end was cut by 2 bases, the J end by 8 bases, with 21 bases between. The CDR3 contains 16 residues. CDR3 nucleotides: TGTGCCAGCAGTGACACACCCCAGGCGCTTCCCGGCGGCTACACCTTC. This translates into CASSDTPQALPGGYTF.

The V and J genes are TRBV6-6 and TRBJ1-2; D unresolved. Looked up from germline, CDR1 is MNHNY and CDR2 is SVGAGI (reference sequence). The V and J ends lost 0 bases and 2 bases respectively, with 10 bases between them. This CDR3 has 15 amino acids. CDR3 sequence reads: CASSYSVAANYGYTF. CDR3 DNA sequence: TGTGCCAGCAGTTACTCGGTGGCAGCGAACTATGGCTACACCTTC.

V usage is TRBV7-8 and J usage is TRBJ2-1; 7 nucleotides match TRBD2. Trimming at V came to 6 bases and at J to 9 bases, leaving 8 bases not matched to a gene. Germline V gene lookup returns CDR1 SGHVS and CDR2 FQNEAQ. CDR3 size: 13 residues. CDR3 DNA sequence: TGTGCCAGCAGTCATACTAGCGCGGTTGAGCAGTTCTTC. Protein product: CASSHTSAVEQFF.

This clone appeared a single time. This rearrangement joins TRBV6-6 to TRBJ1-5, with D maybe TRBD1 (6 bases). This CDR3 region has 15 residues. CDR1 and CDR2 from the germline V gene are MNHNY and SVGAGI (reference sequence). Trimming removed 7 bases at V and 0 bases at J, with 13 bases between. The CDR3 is CASTDSLYSNQPQHF. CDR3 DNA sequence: TGTGCCAGCACGGACAGCTTATATAGCAATCAGCCCCAGCATTTT.

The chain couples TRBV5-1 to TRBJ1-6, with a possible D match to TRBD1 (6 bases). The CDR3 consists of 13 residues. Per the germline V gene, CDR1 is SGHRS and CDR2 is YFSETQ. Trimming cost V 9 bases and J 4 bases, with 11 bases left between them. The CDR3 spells CATSQGYNSPLHF. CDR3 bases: TGCGCCACCTCCCAGGGGTATAATTCACCCCTCCACTTT.

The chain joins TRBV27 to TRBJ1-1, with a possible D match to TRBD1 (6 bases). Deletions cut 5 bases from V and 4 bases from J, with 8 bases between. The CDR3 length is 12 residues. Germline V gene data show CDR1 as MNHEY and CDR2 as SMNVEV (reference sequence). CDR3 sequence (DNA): TGTGCCAGCAGTACAGGGCTCACTGAAGCTTTCTTT. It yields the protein CASSTGLTEAFF.

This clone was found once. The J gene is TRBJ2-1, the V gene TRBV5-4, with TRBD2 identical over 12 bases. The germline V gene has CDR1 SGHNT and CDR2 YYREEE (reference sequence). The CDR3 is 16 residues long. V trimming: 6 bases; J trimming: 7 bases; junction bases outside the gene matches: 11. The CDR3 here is CASNELAGGDRNEQFF. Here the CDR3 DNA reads TGTGCCAGCAACGAACTAGCGGGGGGCGATCGGAATGAGCAGTTCTTC.

The DNA for the CDR3 is TGTGCCAGCAGGAAGCGGGTGAACACTGAAGCTTTCTTT. This sequence encodes CASRKRVNTEAFF. The V gene is TRBV2, the J gene TRBJ1-1; no reliable D call. Germline lookup yields CDR1 SNHLY and CDR2 FYNNEI. Trimming cost V 6 bases and J 0 bases, with 8 bases left between them. CDR3 length equals 13 residues.

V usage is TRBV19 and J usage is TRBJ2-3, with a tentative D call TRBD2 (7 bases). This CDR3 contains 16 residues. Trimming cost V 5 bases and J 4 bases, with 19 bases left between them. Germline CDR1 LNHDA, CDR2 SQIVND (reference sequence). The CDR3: CASSLRTGEGADTQYF. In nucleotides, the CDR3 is TGTGCCAGTAGTTTGCGGACCGGGGAGGGGGCAGATACGCAGTATTTT.

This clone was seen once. For the CDR3, the DNA is TGTGCCAGCAGCGTAGTAGCGGGGGGGCCCTACGAGCAGTACTTC. Its translation is CASSVVAGGPYEQYF. The chain recombines TRBV9 with TRBJ2-7; TRBD2 matches at 11 bases. The CDR3 is 15 amino acids. Trimming removed 0 bases from V and 2 bases from J; junction bases left unmatched: 1. Germline V gives CDR1 SGDLS, CDR2 YYNGEE.

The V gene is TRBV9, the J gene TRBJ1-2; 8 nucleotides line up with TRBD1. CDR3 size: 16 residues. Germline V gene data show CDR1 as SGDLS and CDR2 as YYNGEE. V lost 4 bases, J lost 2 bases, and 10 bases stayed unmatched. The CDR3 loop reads CASSNARQGANYGYTF. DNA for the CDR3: TGTGCCAGCAGCAACGCCCGTCAGGGGGCCAACTATGGCTACACCTTC. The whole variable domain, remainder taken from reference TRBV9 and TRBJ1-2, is DSGVTQTPKHLITATGQRVTLRCSPRSGDLSVYWYQQSLDQGLQFLIQYYNGEERAKGNILERFSAQQFPDLHSELNLSSLELGDSALYFCASSNARQGANYGYTFGSGTRLTVV.